The 14 T cell receptor beta chains below were found in one sample sequenced in a study of CD8+CD57+ T cells in acquired aplastic anemia. Profiles of TCR beta VDJ and CDR3 were generated from a genomic DNA template. TCRdb used MiXCR to reprocess the reads, holding one entry per CDR3 protein. The sample consists of about 71,000 distinct CDR3 sequences, under 65% of them appearing once. The sequenced material came from sorted CD4+, CD8+, or CD8+CD57+ T cells (not recorded which) from PBMCs. These receptor sequences come from a human donor in good health, serving as a control.

This clonotype was seen at least ten times. The chain recombines TRBV12-3 or TRBV12-4 with TRBJ2-2; D possibly uses TRBD1 or TRBD2 (5 bases each). The CDR3 has 15 amino acids. V was pared by 6 bases and J by 5 bases, with 16 bases between. The CDR3 is CASRDSGPGTGELFF. CDR3 DNA sequence: TGTGCCAGCAGAGACTCGGGACCAGGGACCGGGGAGCTGTTTTTT.

This clonotype has only a few counts. This chain connects TRBV2 to TRBJ1-6; D is unclear. V was trimmed by 10 bases and J by 10 bases, leaving 17 bases between them. CDR1 and CDR2 (germline): SNHLY, FYNNEI. The CDR3 is 13 amino acids. CDR3 sequence: CATSRGVESPLHF. DNA for the CDR3: TGTGCCACCAGCCGCGGGGTAGAGTCACCCCTCCACTTT. The whole variable domain, remainder taken from reference TRBV2 and TRBJ1-6, is EPEVTQTPSHQVTQMGQEVILRCVPISNHLYFYWYRQILGQKVEFLVSFYNNEISEKSEIFDDQFSVERPDGSNFTLKIRSTKLEDSAMYFCATSRGVESPLHFGNGTRLTVT.

This clonotype was picked up a small number of times. V is TRBV13 and J is TRBJ2-5, with 10 bases identical to TRBD1. V dropped 6 bases and J dropped 2; count of bases not matched to a gene: 6. CDR1 is PRHDT and CDR2 is FYEKMQ in the germline V gene (reference sequence). The CDR3 runs to 15 residues. The CDR3 nucleotides are TGTGCCAGCAGTCTGGGACAGGGGTATCAAGAGACCCAGTACTTC. This gives the protein CASSLGQGYQETQYF. The whole variable domain, remainder taken from reference TRBV13 and TRBJ2-5, is AAGVIQSPRHLIKEKRETATLKCYPIPRHDTVYWYQQGPGQDPQFLISFYEKMQSDKGSIPDRFSAQQFSDYHSELNMSSLELGDSALYFCASSLGQGYQETQYFGPGTRLLVL.

This clonotype was seen many times. The chain carries TRBV19 and TRBJ1-2; a possible D gene is TRBD1 (5 bases). From germline, CDR1 is LNHDA and CDR2 SQIVND (reference sequence). The CDR3 is 14 amino acids. V was clipped by 1 base and J by 8 bases, with 14 bases between them. CDR3 in DNA: TGTGCCAGTAGTATAGGGTCCTCAGGGTCCGGCTACACCTTC. It codes for CASSIGSSGSGYTF.

The V gene is TRBV10-3, the J gene TRBJ2-7; tentative D call: TRBD1 (5 bases). This CDR3 region has 14 residues. The germline CDR1 and CDR2 sequences are ENHRY and SYGVKD. The V and J ends lost 0 bases and 0 bases respectively, with 6 bases between them. This CDR3 reads CAISESGDSYEQYF. The CDR3 DNA follows: TGTGCCATCAGTGAGTCAGGGGACTCCTACGAGCAGTACTTC.

There are many counts of this clonotype. The chain has TRBV11-2 and TRBJ2-3; 8 nucleotides agree with TRBD1. Germline V CDR1 and CDR2: SGHAT, FQNNGV. The CDR3 has 17 amino acids. The junction had 11 bases not matched to a gene; V was cut back by 4 bases and J by 2 bases. The DNA of the CDR3 is TGTGCCAGCAGCTCGGACAGGGACGTCTTATACACAGATACGCAGTATTTT. It specifies CASSSDRDVLYTDTQYF.

In this sample, this clonotype turned up many times. The chain is built from TRBV4-1 and TRBJ2-7; D gene uncertain. V was shortened by 5 bases and J by 1 base, with 9 bases between the two germline ends. CDR1 is MGHRA, CDR2 YSYEKL, per germline. The CDR3 is 13 amino acids. The CDR3 coding sequence is TGCGCCAGCAGCTTTACCGCTTCCTACGAGCAGTACTTC. Its protein is CASSFTASYEQYF.

This clonotype was seen repeatedly, ten times or more. The CDR3 reads CASSFWGSDEQYF. DNA of the CDR3: TGTGCCAGCAGTTTTTGGGGCTCTGACGAGCAGTACTTC. The chain carries TRBV27 and TRBJ2-7; the D gene is possibly TRBD1 (5 bases). The germline gives CDR1 MNHEY, CDR2 SMNVEV (reference sequence). Between the trimmed V and J ends, which lost 3 bases and 5 bases, there was a span of 11 bases. The CDR3 runs to 13 residues.

This clonotype was seen once. The rearrangement joins TRBV24-1 to TRBJ1-2; 7 nucleotides agree with TRBD1. Germline lookup yields CDR1 KGHDR and CDR2 SFDVKD. CDR3 length equals 14 residues. V was pared by 4 bases and J by 8 bases, with 9 bases of the junction left unmatched. The CDR3 DNA follows: TGTGCCACCAGTGAGACGAGGACAGGCTCCGGCTACACCTTC. This translates into CATSETRTGSGYTF.

This clonotype was picked up many times. This chain joins TRBV9 and TRBJ1-2; possibly TRBD1 for D (5 bases). The CDR3 loop spans 15 amino acids. Germline loops: CDR1 SGDLS, CDR2 YYNGEE. With 0 bases removed from V and 4 bases from J, the gap between germline ends came to 13 bases. CDR3 sequence reads: CASSVAITGGYGYTF. The DNA of the CDR3 is TGTGCCAGCAGCGTAGCAATCACGGGGGGCTATGGCTACACCTTC.

The table lists this clonotype with many counts. The V gene is TRBV19, the J gene TRBJ2-7; possible D gene TRBD1, 5 bases. Between the trimmed V and J ends, which lost 3 bases and 6 bases, there was a span of 12 bases. The CDR3 loop spans 13 amino acids. CDR1 LNHDA and CDR2 SQIVND come from the germline V gene (reference sequence). This CDR3 reads CASSMAGSSEQYF. The CDR3 nucleotides read TGTGCCAGTAGTATGGCAGGGTCTAGCGAGCAGTACTTC.

This clonotype was seen repeatedly, ten times or more. The chain has TRBV6-5 and TRBJ2-2; weak D call: TRBD2 (6 bases). The CDR3 sequence is 14 residues long. The germline V gene has CDR1 MNHEY and CDR2 SVGAGI. Trimming removed 4 bases from V and 4 bases from J, with 10 bases in between. The CDR3 region has the DNA TGTGCCAGCAGTTCGGGAGTTCGCACCGGGGAGCTGTTTTTT. It encodes CASSSGVRTGELFF.

Concerning this clonotype: A junction end diverges from the germline sequence, so it may reflect a read error. The chain employs TRBV5-1 and TRBJ1-1; D remains unclear. The CDR3 is made up of 15 amino acids. Germline V CDR1 and CDR2: SGHRS, YFSETQ. CDR3 in amino acids: CASGLPVDMNTEAFF. CDR3 bases: TGCGCCAGCGGCTTGCCGGTTGACATGAACACCGAAGCTTTCTTT.

This clonotype was counted at least ten times. The rearrangement joins TRBV5-1 to TRBJ2-1, with a possible D match to TRBD2 (7 bases). V gave up 0 bases and J gave up 9 bases, with 10 bases separating them. Germline-derived CDR1 and CDR2 are SGHRS and YFSETQ. The CDR3 spans 13 residues. The CDR3 here is CASSLAGGIEQFF. DNA of the CDR3: TGCGCCAGCAGCTTGGCGGGGGGCATTGAGCAGTTCTTC.